These 14 T cell receptor beta chains share one sample of origin, sequenced in a study of cytomegalovirus exposure and HLA in healthy donors. Sequencing used immunoSEQ multiplex PCR; TCRdb keeps in-frame clones, though not all of them. Here the sample spans 300,000 or so clones, nearly 90% being singletons. The sequenced material came from PBMCs. All receptors derive from a man aged 25 to 40 in good health and CMV-seronegative.

The rearrangement joins TRBV29-1 to TRBJ1-1; possible D gene TRBD1, 6 bases. Germline V CDR1 and CDR2: SQVTM, ANQGSEA. V was shortened by 5 bases and J by 0 bases, with 10 bases between the two germline ends. The CDR3 is made up of 13 amino acids. The DNA of the CDR3 is TGCAGCGTTACCGGGACATTGAACACTGAAGCTTTCTTT. It codes for CSVTGTLNTEAFF.

V and J are TRBV10-3 and TRBJ2-1, with 12 bases that match TRBD1. The CDR3 is 17 amino acids. V was clipped by 3 bases and J by 5 bases; unmatched bases: 8. Germline V lookup: CDR1 ENHRY, CDR2 SYGVKD. This CDR3 reads CAISEGTGGLSNNEQFF. The CDR3 coding sequence is TGTGCCATCAGTGAAGGGACAGGGGGCCTTTCTAACAATGAGCAGTTCTTC.

Turning to this clone: One junction end disagrees with the germline gene, perhaps due to a read error. The chain is built from TRBV6-5 and TRBJ1-6, with no clear D. This CDR3 spans 13 amino acids. CDR1 and CDR2 (germline): MNHEY, SVGAGI. This CDR3 reads CASSESENSPLHF. DNA of the CDR3: TGCGCCAGCAGTGAGTCGGAGAATTCACCCCTCCACTTT.

The rearrangement links TRBV9 to TRBJ1-2; TRBD1 might be the D (6 bases). Germline loops: CDR1 SGDLS, CDR2 YYNGEE. This CDR3 is built from 16 residues. The V gene lost 3 bases and the J gene lost 0 bases, with 15 bases spanning the gap. CDR3 protein: CASSAYDRSSNYGYTF. DNA for the CDR3: TGTGCCAGCAGCGCATACGACAGGAGCTCTAACTATGGCTACACCTTC.

This sequence joins TRBV18 and TRBJ2-1; the match to TRBD1 covers 8 bases. This CDR3 has 17 residues. J was trimmed by 3 bases and V by 2 bases; bases with no gene match: 9. CDR1 and CDR2 from the germline V gene are KGHSH and LQKENI. The CDR3 DNA reads TGTGCCAGCTCACCAAGCGGACAGGGCGGGTACTACAATGAGCAGTTCTTC. Encoded protein: CASSPSGQGGYYNEQFF.

The chain couples TRBV5-1 to TRBJ2-2, with 7 bases lining up with TRBD2. The V segment lost 0 bases and the J segment 2 bases; nucleotides outside the gene matches: 1. Germline loops: CDR1 SGHRS, CDR2 YFSETQ. This CDR3 is built from 15 residues. The CDR3 DNA reads TGCGCCAGCAGCTTGGGACTAGCAAACACCGGGGAGCTGTTTTTT. This sequence encodes CASSLGLANTGELFF.

V gene TRBV5-1 combines with J gene TRBJ2-7, with a possible D match to TRBD1 (5 bases). Germline CDR1 SGHRS, CDR2 YFSETQ. This CDR3 is 14 amino acids long. Trimming took 2 bases from V and 0 from J, leaving 9 bases between them. In nucleotides, the CDR3 is TGCGCCAGCAGCTTACAGGAAAACTCCTACGAGCAGTACTTC. It specifies CASSLQENSYEQYF.

This clone was seen once. The chain joins TRBV6-5 to TRBJ1-1, with D possibly being TRBD1 (5 bases). The V end lost 1 base, the J end lost 1 base, and 7 bases lay between the germline ends. The CDR3 covers 14 residues. Germline V gene lookup returns CDR1 MNHEY and CDR2 SVGAGI. The CDR3 DNA follows: TGTGCCAGCAGTTACTACGGACAGAACACTGAAGCTTTCTTT. It encodes CASSYYGQNTEAFF.

This chain uses TRBV11-2 with TRBJ2-5; no clear D. CDR1 SGHAT and CDR2 FQNNGV come from the germline V gene. The CDR3 loop spans 11 amino acids. Trimming pared 4 bases from V and 5 bases from J, leaving 5 bases between. The CDR3 coding sequence is TGTGCCAGCAGCTCCCCGGAGACCCAGTACTTC. This sequence encodes CASSSPETQYF.

The CDR3 DNA sequence: TGTGCCAGTAGGCCCGGGACAGGGCGCCTCTATGGCTACACCTTC. Protein: CASRPGTGRLYGYTF. This chain uses TRBV19 with TRBJ1-2; TRBD1 matches at 9 bases. This CDR3 contains 15 residues. Germline CDR1 and CDR2: LNHDA and SQIVND (reference sequence). V trimming: 6 bases; J trimming: 4 bases; junction bases outside the gene matches: 9.

Points on this clone: A single base separates this from a much larger clone, so it may be a read error. The CDR3 region is CVSSYSERAQRYF. The CDR3 DNA reads TGTGTCAGCAGTTACTCGGAGAGGGCCCAGCGGTACTTC. The rearrangement joins TRBV6-5 to TRBJ2-7; D is perhaps TRBD2 (5 bases). The CDR3 contains 13 residues. Germline CDR1 reads MNHEY; CDR2 reads SVGAGI.

This chain links TRBV7-2 with TRBJ1-3, with a possible D match to TRBD1 (5 bases). Trimming stripped 1 base from V and 4 bases from J, with 23 bases between. CDR1 is SGHTA and CDR2 is FQGNSA in the germline V gene. The CDR3 length is 19 residues. DNA of the CDR3: TGTGCCAGCAGCTTAGACATCGCATGGGGCAGCACAAGGGGAAACACCATATATTTT. It encodes CASSLDIAWGSTRGNTIYF. Variable domain in full (rest from reference TRBV7-2 and TRBJ1-3): GAGVSQSPSNKVTEKGKDVELRCDPISGHTALYWYRQSLGQGLEFLIYFQGNSAPDKSGLPSDRFSAERTGGSVSTLTIQRTQQEDSAVYLCASSLDIAWGSTRGNTIYFGEGSWLTVV.

This clone was seen more than once but under ten times. This rearrangement joins TRBV11-2 to TRBJ2-7, with TRBD2 matching 11 bases. V lost 3 bases, J lost 3 bases, and 4 bases stayed unmatched. Germline V gene sequence: CDR1 SGHAT, CDR2 FQNNGV. The CDR3 has 15 residues. CDR3 bases: TGTGCCAGCAGCTTTAGCGGGGGGGCCCTCTACGAGCAGTACTTC. Translation: CASSFSGGALYEQYF.

The chain combines TRBV5-6 with TRBJ2-5; TRBD2 matches at 7 bases. This CDR3 has 17 amino acids. Germline CDR1 SGHDT, CDR2 YYEEEE. V lost 1 base, J lost 5 bases, and 14 bases stayed unmatched. This chain's CDR3 is CASSLISRGRGFETQYF. CDR3 coding DNA: TGTGCCAGCAGCTTGATATCGCGGGGGAGGGGTTTTGAGACCCAGTACTTC.